The next 27 T cell receptor beta chains were all read from a single sample in a study of T-cell memory formation after mild COVID-19. Via MiXCR, TCRdb re-called the 5' RACE reads, giving one row per CDR3 protein. The sample includes about 170,000 distinct CDR3 sequences, approximately 13% seen only once; the top ten take approximately 3.3%. The specimen sequenced was PBMCs or a T cell subset sorted from them (not recorded which). These receptors were taken from a man between 18 and 35 years old who had mild COVID-19 (a few samples of this study predate the infection). Cell type and time point are not known.

This clonotype was seen more than once but under ten times. The chain recombines TRBV7-9 with TRBJ2-5, with TRBD1 matching 8 bases. With V trimmed by 6 bases and J by 5 bases, 11 bases remained unmatched. The CDR3 covers 15 residues. In germline, CDR1 is SEHNR, CDR2 FQNEAQ (reference sequence). CDR3 amino acids: CASRPRDRTGETQYF. The CDR3 nucleotides are TGTGCCAGCAGGCCGCGGGACAGGACGGGGGAGACCCAGTACTTC.

The V call is TRBV3-1, the J call TRBJ2-5, with D possibly TRBD1 on 5 matching bases. V lost 4 bases and J lost 9, with 12 bases in between. Germline V gene sequence: CDR1 LGHDT, CDR2 YNNKEL (reference sequence). CDR3 length: 12 residues. The CDR3 nucleotides read TGTGCCAGCAGCCGACAGTTTGGGGCCCAGTACTTC. It is translated as CASSRQFGAQYF.

In DNA form, the CDR3 reads TGCGCCAGCAGCAGAACAGGGGGGTCCTCCTACGAGCAGTACTTC. It yields the protein CASSRTGGSSYEQYF. The V and J genes are TRBV5-1 and TRBJ2-7; 8 bases are a match to TRBD1. The CDR3 loop spans 15 amino acids. With V trimmed by 4 bases and J by 0 bases, 6 bases remained unmatched. Germline CDR1 SGHRS, CDR2 YFSETQ.

The rearrangement joins TRBV28 to TRBJ1-1; D may be TRBD1 (6 bases). Germline CDR1 is MDHEN and CDR2 is SYDVKM. This CDR3 contains 13 residues. V dropped 6 bases and J dropped 3 bases, with 11 bases sitting between them. CDR3 sequence reads: CASRVHRDTEAFF. As DNA, the CDR3 is TGTGCCAGCAGGGTTCACAGGGACACTGAAGCTTTCTTT.

This clonotype came up many times. V gene TRBV2 combines with J gene TRBJ2-7, with D hard to call. V lost 6 bases and J lost 0, with 6 bases in between. The V gene's germline CDR1 is SNHLY and CDR2 FYNNEI. The CDR3 runs 12 residues. This CDR3 is CASSYSSYEQYV. CDR3 sequence (DNA): TGTGCCAGCAGCTATAGCTCCTACGAGCAGTACGTC.

In this sample, this clonotype turned up many times. The V gene is TRBV5-1, the J gene TRBJ2-3, with 11 nucleotides matching TRBD2. Germline V gene lookup returns CDR1 SGHRS and CDR2 YFSETQ. This CDR3 has 16 residues. The J segment lost 3 bases and the V segment lost 0 bases, leaving 3 bases of the junction unmatched. CDR3 sequence: CASSLATSGGTDTQYF. CDR3 coding DNA: TGCGCCAGCAGCTTGGCTACTAGCGGGGGAACAGATACGCAGTATTTT.

There are many counts of this clonotype. The V and J genes are TRBV5-1 and TRBJ2-3; either TRBD1 or TRBD2 may fit D (5 bases each). Germline loops: CDR1 SGHRS, CDR2 YFSETQ. Trimming pared 4 bases from V and 7 bases from J, leaving 13 bases between. This CDR3 has 13 residues. CDR3 in amino acids: CASSMPGPNTQYF. The DNA for the CDR3 is TGCGCCAGCAGCATGCCGGGACCAAATACGCAGTATTTT.

This chain uses TRBV3-1 with TRBJ1-2, with D possibly being TRBD1 (6 bases). Trimming removed 1 base from V and 8 bases from J, with 11 bases in between. From germline, CDR1 is LGHDT and CDR2 YNNKEL (reference sequence). The CDR3 has 13 amino acids. The CDR3, as DNA: TGTGCCAGCAGCCAAGTGGGGGCTGGAGGCTACACCTTC. This encodes CASSQVGAGGYTF.

This clonotype appeared a few times. This chain uses TRBV4-2 with TRBJ2-1; tentative D call: TRBD2 (6 bases). Germline V gene data show CDR1 as LGHNA and CDR2 as YNFKEQ. V was trimmed by 1 base and J by 4 bases, leaving 11 bases between them. This CDR3 is 15 amino acids long. In nucleotides, the CDR3 is TGTGCCAGCAGCCAAGTCGGGAGTCGGTACAATGAGCAGTTCTTC. Its translation: CASSQVGSRYNEQFF.

The rearrangement links TRBV27 to TRBJ2-5, with 10 bases aligning to TRBD2. V dropped 4 bases and J dropped 4; count of bases not matched to a gene: 6. CDR3 size: 15 residues. The V gene's germline CDR1 is MNHEY and CDR2 SMNVEV (reference sequence). The CDR3 sequence is CASSYRGLAIETQYF. The CDR3 nucleotides read TGTGCCAGCAGTTACAGGGGACTAGCGATAGAGACCCAGTACTTC.

CDR3 residues: CASRPTPRTGLNQPQHF. In DNA form, the CDR3 reads TGTGCCAGCAGACCCACTCCCAGGACAGGTCTAAATCAGCCCCAGCATTTT. The chain uses TRBV7-8 and TRBJ1-5, with TRBD1 matching over 7 bases. Trimming cost V 6 bases and J 4 bases; bases outside gene matches: 15. This CDR3 is 17 amino acids long. Per the germline V gene, CDR1 is SGHVS and CDR2 is FQNEAQ.

This clonotype came up a few times. V and J are TRBV7-2 and TRBJ2-5; D is ambiguous. Trimming took 2 bases from V and 5 from J, leaving 9 bases between them. This CDR3 spans 13 amino acids. The germline V gene encodes CDR1 SGHTA and CDR2 FQGNSA. The CDR3 nucleotides are TGTGCCAGCAGCTTATTGCCCCTGGAGACCCAGTACTTC. Its translation is CASSLLPLETQYF.

V usage is TRBV7-2 and J usage is TRBJ2-5; weak D call: TRBD2 (7 bases). V was shortened by 5 bases and J by 5 bases, with 21 bases between the two germline ends. The germline gives CDR1 SGHTA, CDR2 FQGNSA. This CDR3 has 16 amino acids. CDR3 amino acids: CASSLRGTGGGETQYF. The CDR3 region has the DNA TGTGCCAGCAGCCTTAGGGGGACGGGGGGTGGCGAGACCCAGTACTTC.

The chain has TRBV6-6 and TRBJ2-7; 14 nucleotides align to TRBD2. CDR1 and CDR2 (germline): MNHNY, SVGAGI (reference sequence). J gave up 0 bases and V 6 bases, and 16 bases lay outside the gene matches. The CDR3 is 20 residues long. CDR3 in DNA: TGTGCCAGCAGCCCACTCCCCGGACTAGCGGGGGGACAGAGCTCCTACGAGCAGTACTTC. Translating gives CASSPLPGLAGGQSSYEQYF.

This clonotype showed up many times. This chain joins TRBV12-3 or TRBV12-4 and TRBJ1-5, with 7 bases aligning to TRBD1. With V trimmed by 6 bases and J by 4 bases, 3 bases remained unmatched. The CDR3 is made up of 13 amino acids. This CDR3 reads CASSGQDNQPQHF. For the CDR3, the DNA is TGTGCCAGCAGCGGACAGGATAATCAGCCCCAGCATTTT.

The gene calls are TRBV12-3 or TRBV12-4 and TRBJ1-1, with 9 bases matching TRBD1. CDR3 size: 14 residues. V shed 6 bases, J shed 0 bases, and the junction held 2 bases outside the gene matches. The CDR3 DNA follows: TGTGCCAGCAGGGACAGGGGCGTGAACACTGAAGCTTTCTTT. This translates into CASRDRGVNTEAFF.

This clonotype appeared a few times. The chain employs TRBV20-1 and TRBJ1-2; D possibly corresponds to TRBD1 (6 bases). V lost 1 base and J lost 8, with 17 bases in between. Germline V gene sequence: CDR1 DFQATT, CDR2 SNEGSKA (reference sequence). This CDR3 region has 14 residues. In DNA form, the CDR3 reads TGCAGTGCTAGAGGAGGGGGGCATCGAGAGGGCTACACCTTC. This codes for CSARGGGHREGYTF.

In DNA, the CDR3 is TGCGCCAGCAGCTTGAGGACAGGGGACAATGAGCAGTTCTTC. It translates to CASSLRTGDNEQFF. The chain couples TRBV5-1 to TRBJ2-1; the match to TRBD1 covers 9 bases. The CDR3 extends over 14 amino acids. Germline trimming cut 1 base from V and 5 bases from J; bases unmatched to any gene: 1. Germline V gene data show CDR1 as SGHRS and CDR2 as YFSETQ.

This clonotype was seen a handful of times. Here the CDR3 reads CSAPPGGLAKNIQYF. The CDR3 nucleotides are TGCAGTGCTCCACCCGGGGGACTAGCCAAAAACATTCAGTACTTC. The V and J genes are TRBV20-1 and TRBJ2-4; perhaps TRBD2 as D (6 bases). Germline CDR1 and CDR2: DFQATT and SNEGSKA (reference sequence). The ends were cut back, 5 bases at V and 0 bases at J, with 14 bases in the middle. There are 15 residues in the CDR3.

The chain uses TRBV10-3 and TRBJ1-6; D is possibly TRBD1 (6 bases). The CDR3 totals 13 residues. V lost 4 bases and J lost 7, with 8 bases in between. Germline lookup yields CDR1 ENHRY and CDR2 SYGVKD. Here the CDR3 reads CAISGQENSPLHF. CDR3 nucleotide sequence: TGTGCCATCAGTGGACAGGAGAATTCACCCCTCCACTTT.

The sample holds a few counts of this clonotype. The chain uses TRBV7-9 and TRBJ1-1; maybe TRBD1 (6 bases). Deletions cut 6 bases from V and 7 bases from J, with 15 bases between. The CDR3 has 13 amino acids. Germline CDR1 reads SEHNR; CDR2 reads FQNEAQ (reference sequence). CDR3 amino acids: CASSVEGGDEAFF. The CDR3, as DNA: TGTGCCAGCAGTGTCGAAGGGGGAGATGAAGCTTTCTTT.

The chain couples TRBV7-2 to TRBJ2-6; D might be TRBD1 (5 bases). The CDR3 extends over 15 amino acids. The V end was cut by 4 bases, the J end by 2 bases, with 9 bases between. In germline, CDR1 is SGHTA, CDR2 FQGNSA. CDR3 loop: CASSSQGTGANVLTF. Written as DNA, the CDR3 is TGTGCCAGCAGCTCCCAGGGTACTGGGGCCAACGTCCTGACTTTC.

The rearrangement uses TRBV12-3 or TRBV12-4 and TRBJ1-2, with D unresolved. This CDR3 has 13 amino acids. The ends were cut back, 5 bases at V and 2 bases at J, with 9 bases in the middle. The chain's CDR3 is CASSTSGNYGYTF. CDR3 bases: TGTGCCAGCAGTACCTCTGGGAACTATGGCTACACCTTC.

This chain links TRBV12-3 or TRBV12-4 with TRBJ1-2; D gene uncertain. The CDR3 has 14 amino acids. V was pared by 1 base and J by 5 bases, with 11 bases between. DNA for the CDR3: TGTGCCAGCAGTTTAGGGCCAGATTTTTATGGCTACACCTTC. It translates to CASSLGPDFYGYTF.

This clonotype has more than one count but fewer than ten. CDR3 amino acids: CASSYSGARNTEAFF. CDR3 nucleotides: TGTGCCAGCAGTTACTCGGGAGCAAGGAACACTGAAGCTTTCTTT. The chain uses TRBV6-5 and TRBJ1-1; D is unresolved. Germline loops: CDR1 MNHEY, CDR2 SVGAGI. With 0 bases removed from V and 1 base from J, the gap between germline ends came to 9 bases. CDR3 length: 15 amino acids.

On this clonotype itself: Relative to the germline gene, one junction end is altered; a read error may explain this. This CDR3 is CSARLRTVEELFF. As DNA, the CDR3 is TGCAGTGCTAGACTTAGGACGGTTGAAGAACTGTTTTTT. The V and J genes are TRBV20-1 and TRBJ1-4; no firm D call. This CDR3 has 13 residues. Germline CDR1 reads DFQATT; CDR2 reads SNEGSKA (reference sequence).

This clonotype was seen more than once but under ten times. This CDR3 is CASSYRQGESPLHF. The CDR3 DNA sequence: TGTGCCAGCAGCTATCGACAGGGGGAATCACCCCTCCACTTT. The chain couples TRBV7-9 to TRBJ1-6; 9 nucleotides align to TRBD1. The CDR3 has 14 amino acids. Trimming at V came to 4 bases and at J to 10 bases, leaving 5 bases not matched to a gene. Germline V gene data show CDR1 as SEHNR and CDR2 as FQNEAQ (reference sequence).